The subject of this entry is one TCR beta chain. Researchers ran the PCR with 60 Vbeta and 13 Jbeta primers. Assay: immunoSEQ multiplex PCR; the TCRdb copy retains only in-frame clones and omits some. The top ten hold over 3% of the sample, which has some 130,000 clones, 80% seen once. V was clipped by 4 bases and J by 2 bases, with 20 bases between them. The CDR3 covers 17 residues. Germline V CDR1 and CDR2: SGHRS, YFSETQ. These data come from a study of cytomegalovirus exposure and HLA in healthy donors. The sequenced sample consisted of PBMCs. This chain uses TRBV5-1 with TRBJ2-3; perhaps TRBD1 as D (5 bases). This receptor was obtained from a woman aged 40 to 50 in good health and CMV-seronegative. The CDR3 sequence: CASSPSPGLGVTDTQYF. DNA of the CDR3: TGCGCCAGCAGCCCCTCTCCAGGCCTAGGGGTCACAGATACGCAGTATTTT.